This TCR beta chain was sequenced in a study of shared clonotypes between healthy human individuals. The table came from immunoSEQ multiplex PCR; TCRdb's copy has only in-frame clones and leaves some out. The table includes some 1 million clones, around 74% detected once. As for this clone: At one end, the junction sequence differs from germline, possibly due to a read error.

CDR3 size: 12 residues. Germline V gene sequence: CDR1 SGHDT, CDR2 YYEEEE. This TCR derives from a man aged 18 to 30 in good health. V gene TRBV5-6 combines with J gene TRBJ2-7; weak D call: TRBD2 (5 bases). Input material: memory CD4+ T cells sorted from blood. The sample's subset: CD45RA-negative fraction. The CDR3 spells CASRSWRTGSSF. The CDR3 region has the DNA TGTGCCAGCAGGTCATGGAGGACCGGGTCTTCCTTC.